This T cell receptor beta chain appears in the sequencing data of a study of CD8 T cells in ankylosing spondylitis (dated by TCRdb to the late 2010s). Broadly, across the study: To find TCR variants linked to disease, the study profiled T cell receptor beta repertoires in ankylosing spondylitis patients and healthy donors. The full study cohort was made up of approximately 24 ankylosing spondylitis patients and over 90 healthy donors. Peripheral blood samples were taken, and synovial fluid was additionally collected from ankylosing spondylitis patients.

These reads were obtained on an Illumina HiSeq 2500. Quantitative 5'-RACE with molecular barcodes was the method used to prepare the TCR beta libraries. Per the authors' processing: To identify disease-linked TCR variants, a new computational method was used, one built on a probabilistic model of VDJ rearrangement. TCRdb handled the public reads itself, with Q25 trimming in fastp and clone calling in MiXCR, and kept productive beta chains. Here each entry gathers all rows of one CDR3 protein and keeps the most common genes and DNA. V and J calls and clone size were set by TCRdb, not the authors. This sample holds a few hundred thousand distinct CDR3 sequences; 8% were observed only once. The ten top clones hold about 14% of the sample. Comments on this clonotype: There is no known antigen for this receptor. Base qualities are missing; no much larger clone stands one base away.

The full study reports these points: The disease-linked clones were reported as significantly enriched in matched synovial fluid samples from ankylosing spondylitis patients. Blood from ankylosing spondylitis patients appeared to be characterized by a TCR beta motif made up of under ten highly homologous amino acid variants. The disease-linked clones had a CD8+ phenotype and were found at relatively low frequencies in peripheral blood. Some motif variants had previously been reported in the synovial fluid and blood of reactive arthritis patients, which suggests shared mechanisms of disease initiation.

The CDR3 covers 13 residues, taking in both the cysteine and the phenylalanine. Only the CDR3 portion is preserved as DNA: 39 bases, with reading frame beginning at the first base. Relative to germline, V is missing 10 bases and J is missing 8 bases, with 12 bases of the junction outside any gene match. Based on the germline V gene, the CDR1 and CDR2 sequences are ENHRY and SYGVKD. The chain is encoded by TRBV10-3 joined to TRBJ1-1; the junction holds 8 bases that match TRBD1. Sequenced input: blood, either unsorted or a sorted T cell fraction (not recorded which). The TCR originated in a male donor with ankylosing spondylitis. The DNA sequence is given as TGTGCCACCGGCGAGTGGACAGGGAGGGAAGCTTTCTTT. It codes for CATGEWTGREAFF.